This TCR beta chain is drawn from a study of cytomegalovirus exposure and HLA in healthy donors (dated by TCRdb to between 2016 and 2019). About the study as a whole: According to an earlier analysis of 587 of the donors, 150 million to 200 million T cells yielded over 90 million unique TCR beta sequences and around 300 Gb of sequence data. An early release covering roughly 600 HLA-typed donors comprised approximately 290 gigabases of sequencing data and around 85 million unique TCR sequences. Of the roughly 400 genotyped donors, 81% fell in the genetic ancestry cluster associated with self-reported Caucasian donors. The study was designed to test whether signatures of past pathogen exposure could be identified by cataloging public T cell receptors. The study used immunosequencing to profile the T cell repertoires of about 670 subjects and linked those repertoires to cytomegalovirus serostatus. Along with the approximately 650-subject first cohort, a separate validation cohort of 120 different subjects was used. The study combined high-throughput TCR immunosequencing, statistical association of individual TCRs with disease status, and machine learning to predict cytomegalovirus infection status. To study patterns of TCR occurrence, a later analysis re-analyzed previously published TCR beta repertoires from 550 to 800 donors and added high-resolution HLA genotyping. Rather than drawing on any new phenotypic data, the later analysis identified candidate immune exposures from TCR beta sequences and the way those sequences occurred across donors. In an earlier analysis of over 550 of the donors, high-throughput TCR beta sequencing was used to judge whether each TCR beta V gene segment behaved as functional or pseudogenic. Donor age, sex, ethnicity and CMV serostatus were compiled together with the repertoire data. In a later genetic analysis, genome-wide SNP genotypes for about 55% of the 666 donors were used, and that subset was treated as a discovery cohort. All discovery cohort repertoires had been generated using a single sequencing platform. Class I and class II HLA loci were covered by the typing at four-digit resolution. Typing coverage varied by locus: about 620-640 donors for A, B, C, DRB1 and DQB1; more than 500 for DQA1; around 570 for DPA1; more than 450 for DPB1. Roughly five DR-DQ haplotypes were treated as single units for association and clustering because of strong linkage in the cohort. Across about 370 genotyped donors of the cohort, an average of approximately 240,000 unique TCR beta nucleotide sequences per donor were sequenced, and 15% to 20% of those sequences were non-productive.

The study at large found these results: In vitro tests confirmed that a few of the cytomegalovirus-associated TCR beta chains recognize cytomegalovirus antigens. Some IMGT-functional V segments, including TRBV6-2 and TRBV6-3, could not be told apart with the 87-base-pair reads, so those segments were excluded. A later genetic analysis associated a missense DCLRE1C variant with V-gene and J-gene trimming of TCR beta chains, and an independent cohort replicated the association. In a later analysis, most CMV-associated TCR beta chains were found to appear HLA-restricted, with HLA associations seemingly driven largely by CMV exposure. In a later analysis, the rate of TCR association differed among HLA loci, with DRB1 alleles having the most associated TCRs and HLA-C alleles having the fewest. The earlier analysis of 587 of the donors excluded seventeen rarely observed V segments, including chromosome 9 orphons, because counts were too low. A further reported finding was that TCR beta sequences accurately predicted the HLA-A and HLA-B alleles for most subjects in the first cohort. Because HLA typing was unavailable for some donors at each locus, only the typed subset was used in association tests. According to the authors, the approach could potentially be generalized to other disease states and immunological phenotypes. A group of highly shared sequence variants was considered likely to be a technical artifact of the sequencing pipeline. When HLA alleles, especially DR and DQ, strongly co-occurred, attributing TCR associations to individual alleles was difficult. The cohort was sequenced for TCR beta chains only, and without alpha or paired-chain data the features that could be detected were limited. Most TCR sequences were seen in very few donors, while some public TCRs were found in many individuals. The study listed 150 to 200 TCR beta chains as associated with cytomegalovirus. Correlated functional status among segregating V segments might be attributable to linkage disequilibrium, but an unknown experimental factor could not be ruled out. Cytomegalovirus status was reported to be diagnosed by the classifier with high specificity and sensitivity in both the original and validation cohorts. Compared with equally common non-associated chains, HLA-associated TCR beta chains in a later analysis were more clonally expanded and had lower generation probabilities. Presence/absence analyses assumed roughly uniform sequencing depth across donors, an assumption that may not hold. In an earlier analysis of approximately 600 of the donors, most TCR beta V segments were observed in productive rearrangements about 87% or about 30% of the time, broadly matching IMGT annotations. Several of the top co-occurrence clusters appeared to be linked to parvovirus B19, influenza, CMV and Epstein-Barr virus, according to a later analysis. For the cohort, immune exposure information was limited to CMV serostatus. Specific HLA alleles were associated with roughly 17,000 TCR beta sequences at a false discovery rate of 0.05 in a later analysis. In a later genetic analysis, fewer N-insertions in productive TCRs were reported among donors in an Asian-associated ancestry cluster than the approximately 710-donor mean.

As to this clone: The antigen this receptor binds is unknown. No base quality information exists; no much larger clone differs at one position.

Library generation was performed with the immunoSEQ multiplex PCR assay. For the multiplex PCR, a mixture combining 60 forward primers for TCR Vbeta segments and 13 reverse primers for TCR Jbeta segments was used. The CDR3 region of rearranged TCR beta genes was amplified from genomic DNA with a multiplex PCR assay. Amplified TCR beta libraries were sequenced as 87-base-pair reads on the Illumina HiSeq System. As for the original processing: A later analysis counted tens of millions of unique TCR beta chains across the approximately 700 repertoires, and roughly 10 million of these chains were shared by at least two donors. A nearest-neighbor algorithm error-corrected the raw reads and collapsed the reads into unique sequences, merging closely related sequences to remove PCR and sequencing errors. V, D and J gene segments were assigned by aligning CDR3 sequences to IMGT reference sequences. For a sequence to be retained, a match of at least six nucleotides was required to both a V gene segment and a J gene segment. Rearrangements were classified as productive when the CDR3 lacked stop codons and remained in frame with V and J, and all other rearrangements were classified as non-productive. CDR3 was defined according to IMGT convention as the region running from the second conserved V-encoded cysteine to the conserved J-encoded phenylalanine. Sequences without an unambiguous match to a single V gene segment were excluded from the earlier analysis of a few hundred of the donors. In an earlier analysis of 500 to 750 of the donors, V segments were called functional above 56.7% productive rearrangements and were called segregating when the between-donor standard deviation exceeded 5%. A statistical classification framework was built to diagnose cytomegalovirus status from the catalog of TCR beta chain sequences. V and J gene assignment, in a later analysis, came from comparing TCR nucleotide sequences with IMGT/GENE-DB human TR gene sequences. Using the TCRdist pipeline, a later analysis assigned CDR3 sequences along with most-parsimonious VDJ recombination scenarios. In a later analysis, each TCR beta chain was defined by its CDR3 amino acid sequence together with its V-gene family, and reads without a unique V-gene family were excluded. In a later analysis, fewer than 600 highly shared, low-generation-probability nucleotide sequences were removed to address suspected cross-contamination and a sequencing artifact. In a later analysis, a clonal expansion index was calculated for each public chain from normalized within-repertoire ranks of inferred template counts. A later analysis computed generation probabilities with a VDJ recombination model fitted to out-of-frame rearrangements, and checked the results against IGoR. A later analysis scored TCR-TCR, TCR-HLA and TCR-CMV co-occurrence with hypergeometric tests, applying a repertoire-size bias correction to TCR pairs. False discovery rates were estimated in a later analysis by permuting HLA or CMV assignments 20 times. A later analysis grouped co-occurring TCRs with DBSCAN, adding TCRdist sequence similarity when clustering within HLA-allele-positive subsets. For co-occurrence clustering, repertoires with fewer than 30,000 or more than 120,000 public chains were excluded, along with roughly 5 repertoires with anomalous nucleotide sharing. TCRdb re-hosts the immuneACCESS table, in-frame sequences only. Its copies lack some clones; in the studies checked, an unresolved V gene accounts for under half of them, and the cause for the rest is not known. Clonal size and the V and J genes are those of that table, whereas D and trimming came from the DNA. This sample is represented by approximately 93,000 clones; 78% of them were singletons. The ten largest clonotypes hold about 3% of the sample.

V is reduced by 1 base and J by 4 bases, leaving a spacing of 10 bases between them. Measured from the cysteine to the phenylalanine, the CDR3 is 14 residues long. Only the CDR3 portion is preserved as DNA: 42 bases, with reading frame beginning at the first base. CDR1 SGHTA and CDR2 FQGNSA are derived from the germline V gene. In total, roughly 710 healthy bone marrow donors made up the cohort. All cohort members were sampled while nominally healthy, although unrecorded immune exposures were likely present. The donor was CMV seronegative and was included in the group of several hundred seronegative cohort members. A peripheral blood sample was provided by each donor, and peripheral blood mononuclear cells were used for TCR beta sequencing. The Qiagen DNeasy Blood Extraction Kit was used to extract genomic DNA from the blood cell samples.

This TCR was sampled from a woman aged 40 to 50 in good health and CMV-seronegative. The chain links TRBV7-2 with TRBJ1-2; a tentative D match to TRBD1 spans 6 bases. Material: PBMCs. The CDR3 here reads CASSLVGQPYGYTF. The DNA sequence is TGTGCCAGCAGCTTAGTAGGACAGCCCTATGGCTACACCTTC.